The rows below give T cell receptor beta chains drawn from one sample of a study of siplizumab effects on memory and regulatory T cells. Produced via immunoSEQ multiplex PCR; TCRdb's table is partial and in-frame only. The table has approximately 84,000 clones, 95% seen once. The sequenced sample consisted of CD8+ T cells sorted from blood. All receptors derive from a human donor in good health. The CDR3 runs from the conserved cysteine through the conserved F or W. D genes are given only for firm matches. Size values are once, few and many counts, or a class for expanded clones, and some rows have none.

clone_size | j_call | v_call | cdr3_length | d_call | cdr3_aa | cdr3_nt
. | TRBJ2-7 | TRBV9 | 15 | . | CASSALPGTAYEQYF | TGTGCCAGCAGCGCTTTACCCGGGACGGCCTACGAGCAGTACTTC
. | TRBJ2-7 | TRBV9 | 13 | TRBD2 | CASSTGLASEQYF | TGTGCCAGCAGCACGGGACTAGCGAGTGAGCAGTACTTC
. | TRBJ2-7 | TRBV7-9 | 14 | . | CASSPQTTSYEQYF | TGTGCCAGCAGCCCACAGACTACCTCTTACGAGCAGTACTTC
. | TRBJ1-1 | TRBV21-1 | 14 | . | CASSKKEGNTEAFF | TGTGCCAGCAGCAAAAAGGAAGGGAACACTGAAGCTTTCTTT
. | TRBJ2-3 | TRBV4-1 | 13 | . | CASSQSRVDTQYF | TGCGCCAGCAGCCAATCAAGGGTAGATACGCAGTATTTT
. | TRBJ2-7 | TRBV6-5 | 16 | TRBD1 | CASSFSETGVAYEQYF | TGTGCCAGCAGTTTCAGCGAGACAGGGGTCGCCTACGAGCAGTACTTC
once | TRBJ1-1 | TRBV11-2 | 14 | . | CASSLGRGGTEAFF | TGTGCCAGCAGCTTAGGGAGAGGAGGCACTGAAGCTTTCTTT
. | TRBJ2-7 | TRBV7-4 | 20 | TRBD2 | CASITRLRETSGRRPYEQYF | TGTGCCAGCATCACTCGCCTTAGGGAGACTAGCGGGAGGAGGCCCTACGAGCAGTACTTC
. | TRBJ2-5 | TRBV28 | 14 | . | CASSPTGIQETQYF | TGTGCCAGCAGTCCCACAGGAATCCAAGAGACCCAGTACTTC
. | TRBJ2-1 | TRBV7-6 | 15 | TRBD2 | CASSLLAGDGDEQFF | TGTGCCAGCAGCTTACTAGCGGGAGATGGGGATGAGCAGTTCTTC
. | TRBJ1-5 | TRBV4-1 | 16 | . | CASSQVWGAGNQPQHF | TGCGCCAGCAGCCAAGTGTGGGGGGCAGGGAATCAGCCCCAGCATTTT
once | TRBJ2-3 | TRBV7-9 | 11 | . | CASSPTTTQYF | TGTGCCAGCAGCCCTACCACTACGCAGTATTTT
. | TRBJ1-2 | TRBV6-5 | 13 | TRBD1 | CASTVGQGVSYTF | TGTGCCAGCACCGTTGGACAGGGTGTTAGCTACACCTTC
. | TRBJ2-3 | TRBV2 | 14 | TRBD2 | CASSVGRGTDTQYF | TGTGCCAGCAGTGTGGGGAGGGGCACAGATACGCAGTATTTT
. | TRBJ2-2 | TRBV10-3 | 16 | TRBD2 | CAIREAGGPRTGELFF | TGTGCCATCAGGGAAGCGGGAGGCCCGCGGACCGGGGAGCTGTTTTTT
few | TRBJ1-3 | TRBV10-2 | 16 | . | CASRPGPPSSGNTIYF | TGCGCCAGCAGACCCGGGCCGCCCTCGTCGGGAAACACCATATATTTT
. | TRBJ1-2 | TRBV9 | 16 | . | CASSVAEQGNFYGYTF | TGTGCCAGCAGCGTAGCAGAGCAGGGAAACTTCTATGGCTACACCTTC
. | TRBJ1-1 | TRBV5-1 | 16 | TRBD1 | CASSLRPDRGPSPAFF | TGCGCCAGCAGTTTGCGACCTGACAGGGGGCCCTCCCCAGCTTTCTTT
. | TRBJ1-1 | TRBV9 | 13 | . | CASGDGLGKEAFF | TGTGCCAGCGGGGACGGGTTGGGGAAGGAAGCTTTCTTT
. | TRBJ1-4 | TRBV7-9 | 16 | TRBD1 | CASSASRTGINEKLFF | TGTGCCAGCAGCGCTTCTAGGACAGGGATTAATGAAAAACTGTTTTTT
. | TRBJ2-7 | TRBV9 | 15 | . | CASSVGRFGGYEQYF | TGTGCCAGCAGCGTAGGCCGATTTGGGGGCTACGAGCAGTACTTC
. | TRBJ2-7 | TRBV28 | 16 | . | CASSSPREGGDYEQYF | TGTGCCAGCAGTTCTCCAAGAGAGGGCGGCGACTACGAGCAGTACTTC
. | TRBJ2-3 | TRBV5-1 | 16 | . | CASSLEGRASTDTQYF | TGCGCCAGCAGCTTGGAAGGCAGGGCCAGCACAGATACGCAGTATTTT
. | TRBJ2-1 | TRBV19 | 15 | TRBD2 | CASSIASGSFDEQFF | TGTGCCAGTAGTATAGCTAGCGGGAGCTTCGATGAGCAGTTCTTC
once | TRBJ2-7 | TRBV9 | 15 | . | CASSLTGTSVDEQYF | TGTGCCAGCAGCTTAACCGGGACCTCCGTGGACGAGCAGTACTTC
. | TRBJ2-5 | TRBV19 | 14 | . | CASSFQVQSGTQYF | TGTGCCAGTAGTTTCCAAGTCCAAAGTGGGACCCAGTACTTC
. | TRBJ2-1 | TRBV7-8 | 16 | . | CASSFIPTGRYNEQFF | TGTGCCAGCAGCTTTATCCCAACAGGGAGATACAATGAGCAGTTCTTC
. | TRBJ2-7 | TRBV7-3 | 13 | TRBD1 | CASSPGQIYEQYF | TGTGCCAGCAGCCCGGGACAGATTTACGAGCAGTACTTC
. | TRBJ2-1 | TRBV19 | 16 | TRBD2 | CASSTHSGSYLNEQFF | TGTGCCAGTAGTACCCATAGCGGGAGTTATTTGAATGAGCAGTTCTTC
. | TRBJ2-3 | TRBV7-3 | 17 | TRBD2 | CASSMTAAGGNGDTQYF | TGTGCCAGCAGCATGACAGCGGCGGGAGGTAATGGGGATACGCAGTATTTT
once | TRBJ2-4 | TRBV18 | 15 | . | CASSPPSIAKNIQYF | TGTGCCAGCTCACCACCGTCGATAGCCAAAAACATTCAGTACTTC
. | TRBJ1-2 | TRBV9 | 13 | TRBD1 | CASSETGVYGYTF | TGTGCCAGCAGCGAGACAGGGGTCTATGGCTACACCTTC
. | TRBJ1-1 | TRBV4-1 | 15 | . | CASSKWTEMNTEAFF | TGCGCCAGCAGCAAATGGACAGAGATGAACACTGAAGCTTTCTTT
. | TRBJ1-3 | TRBV6-5 | 15 | . | CASSNTENSGNTIYF | TGTGCCAGCAGTAACACAGAGAACTCTGGAAACACCATATATTTT
. | TRBJ2-3 | TRBV19 | 13 | . | CASEDRYTDTQYF | TGTGCCAGTGAAGACAGATACACAGATACGCAGTATTTT
. | TRBJ2-7 | TRBV4-1 | 15 | TRBD2 | CASSQVWASGYEQYF | TGCGCCAGCAGCCAAGTGTGGGCTAGCGGGTACGAGCAGTACTTC
. | TRBJ2-1 | TRBV6-5 | 13 | . | CASKKRPVNEQFF | TGTGCCAGCAAAAAACGACCGGTCAATGAGCAGTTCTTC
. | TRBJ1-2 | TRBV15 | 14 | . | CATSRATLPYGYTF | TGTGCCACCAGCCGGGCCACACTACCCTATGGCTACACCTTC
. | TRBJ2-1 | TRBV6-4 | 14 | TRBD2 | CASSGTSGSNEQFF | TGTGCCAGCAGCGGGACTAGCGGGAGCAATGAGCAGTTCTTC
. | TRBJ2-7 | TRBV19 | 14 | TRBD2 | CASSIGLGGGEQYF | TGTGCCAGTAGTATTGGACTAGGTGGAGGAGAGCAGTACTTC
. | TRBJ2-7 | TRBV19 | 13 | TRBD1 | CASNSGGEDEQYF | TGTGCCAGTAACTCAGGGGGAGAAGACGAGCAGTACTTC
. | TRBJ1-6 | TRBV7-6 | 12 | . | CASSLGRSPLHF | TGTGCCAGCAGCTTAGGTCGTTCACCCCTCCACTTT
. | TRBJ2-6 | TRBV11-2 | 16 | . | CASRGGQSSGANVLTF | TGTGCCAGCAGGGGGGGACAGAGCTCTGGGGCCAACGTCCTGACTTTC
. | TRBJ2-1 | TRBV7-3 | 16 | . | CASSLFQGQGKNEQFF | TGTGCCAGCAGCTTATTCCAGGGGCAGGGGAAGAATGAGCAGTTCTTC
once | TRBJ2-1 | TRBV7-9 | 12 | . | CASSLGFDEQFF | TGTGCCAGCAGCTTAGGCTTCGATGAGCAGTTCTTC
. | TRBJ2-3 | TRBV19 | 15 | . | CASSIGGRSTDTQYF | TGTGCCAGTAGTATAGGTGGGAGAAGCACAGATACGCAGTATTTT
. | TRBJ2-2 | TRBV19 | 13 | . | CASTHPNTGELFF | TGTGCCAGCACTCATCCAAACACCGGGGAGCTGTTTTTT
. | TRBJ2-1 | TRBV4-1 | 18 | TRBD2 | CASSHSPGGLETPNEQFF | TGCGCCAGCAGCCATAGCCCCGGGGGACTAGAGACCCCCAATGAGCAGTTCTTC
few | TRBJ1-1 | TRBV9 | 13 | . | CASTPNGDTEAFF | TGTGCCAGCACGCCCAATGGCGACACTGAAGCTTTCTTT
few | TRBJ2-7 | TRBV5-1 | 15 | TRBD2 | CASSSEGAGGQEQYF | TGCGCCAGCAGCTCAGAGGGGGCGGGAGGGCAAGAGCAGTACTTC
. | TRBJ2-2 | TRBV13 | 14 | . | CASSHGGHTGELFF | TGTGCCAGCAGCCACGGAGGGCATACCGGGGAGCTGTTTTTT
. | TRBJ2-1 | TRBV5-1 | 15 | TRBD2 | CASSLRVTSKDEQFF | TGCGCCAGCAGCTTGCGTGTGACTAGCAAAGATGAGCAGTTCTTC
. | TRBJ1-1 | TRBV5-1 | 14 | . | CASSQGPMDTEAFF | TGCGCCAGCAGCCAAGGACCTATGGATACTGAAGCTTTCTTT